This TCR beta chain was sequenced in a study of neurological immune-mediated disorders (dated 2019 in TCRdb). About the study as a whole: Using UMI-based sequencing, the study compared peripheral blood TCR-beta repertoires from patients with HTLV-I-associated myelopathy (HAM/TSP), patients with multiple sclerosis, and healthy controls. The roughly 110 TCR-beta libraries included longitudinal samples, technical triplicates and paired sorted CD4+ and CD8+ T-cell subsets alongside PBMC samples. The cohort was made up of 65 to 75 subjects, consisting of 14 HAM/TSP patients, around 35 multiple sclerosis patients and 20 healthy controls.

Healthy controls were blood bank volunteers in Maryland, USA. Libraries from unsorted PBMCs were made from 2 million PBMCs kept in RNAlater at -80 degrees C until RNA extraction. Peripheral blood was subjected to Ficoll-Hypaque density gradient centrifugation to isolate PBMCs, which were then cryopreserved in liquid nitrogen. cDNA was synthesized by template-switch 5'RACE using a primer carrying a 10-nucleotide random unique molecular identifier by which each TCR transcript was tagged. Over 190 million TCR-beta sequences, covering 15-18 subjects, were produced in each sequencing run. The RNeasy kit was used for extraction of total RNA. Using the KAPA Real-time Library Amplification kit, TCR-beta VDJ regions were amplified with primers for the TCR constant region and the 5'RACE anchor. A first PCR added sample indexes and Illumina adaptors, and a second PCR then raised library yield. After purification with Ampure beads, the TCR product of roughly 650 bp was size-selected on a 2% E-gel SizeSelection system. Before pooling, libraries had their quality checked on a Bioanalyzer, their concentration measured with Qubit, and their quantity determined with the Kapa Library Quantification kit. Libraries were sequenced paired-end 2 x 150 bp on an Illumina HiSeq 2500. To increase sequence diversity, about 25-31% phiX was spiked into each library pool. The original pipeline was this. Quality-filtered reads were processed with the UMI-based MiGEC pipeline, which removed over 75% of raw TCR sequences during error correction. VDJ genes were aligned to IMGT germline references, and clonotypes were defined by unique CDR3 amino acid sequence plus V-J genes. Clonal expansion, Shannon diversity and CDR3 relatedness were evaluated with VDJtools (CalcPairwiseDistances, ClusterSamples), while phylogenetic trees were built in CLCbio workbench. Using coefficient-of-variation modelling across technical triplicates, the study counted a clone as expanded if it had at least 8 unique UMIs. TCRdb trimmed the raw reads at Q25, called clones with MiXCR and kept productive beta chains. A single entry per CDR3 protein holds the most common genes and DNA from its merged rows. It is TCRdb's table, rather than the study itself, that gives the V and J calls and clone size. Across this sample there are around 83,000 distinct CDR3 sequences, with 13% to 15% seen only once. About 6.8% of the sample goes to the ten largest clones.

CDR1 and CDR2 were assigned from the germline V gene as SGHRS and YFSETQ. Trimming at the junction amounts to 6 bases on V and 5 bases on J, and the germline ends lie 17 bases apart. The CDR3 starts with the cysteine, ends with the phenylalanine, and has 14 residues. Of the read, only the CDR3 DNA is kept; its 42 bases are in frame from base 1. Overall study outcomes, separate from this receptor: Across subjects, expanded clones never shared an identical CDR3 amino acid sequence, which suggests that the TCR-beta repertoires in every group were private. TCR clonal expansion was greatest in HAM/TSP patients and smallest in MS patients, who ranked below even healthy controls.

This clonotype was detected ten times or more. The target of this receptor is not known. No clone much larger than this one lies a single base away; base qualities are absent. The sequence is built from TRBV5-1 and TRBJ2-5; the D element could tentatively be TRBD1 or TRBD2, as 5 bases agree for each. This receptor was obtained from a woman aged 50 to 60 in good health. Specimen: PBMCs. The base sequence is TGCGCCAGCACCCAGGTTGGGGGAGACGAGACCCAGTACTTC. Protein translation: CASTQVGGDETQYF. Extended through the reference TRBV5-1 and TRBJ2-5 proteins, this CDR3 yields the full variable domain: KAGVTQTPRYLIKTRGQQVTLSCSPISGHRSVSWYQQTPGQGLQFLFEYFSETQRNKGNFPGRFSGRQFSNSRSEMNVSTLELGDSALYLCASTQVGGDETQYFGPGTRLLVL.